One and the same sample provided the 24 T cell receptor beta chains below, sequenced in a study of blood T cell repertoires in COVID-19. Only in-frame clones appear in the TCRdb table, and some are missing; sequencing was by immunoSEQ multiplex PCR. The table records about 130,000 clones, around nine tenths of them present only once. Sequencing input: peripheral blood. The receptors stem from a woman aged 65 to 85 with COVID-19, enrolled during active disease.

The gene calls are TRBV18 and TRBJ1-2; 8 positions agree with TRBD1. CDR1 is KGHSH and CDR2 is LQKENI in the germline V gene. The CDR3 is made up of 17 amino acids. The V and J ends lost 3 bases and 4 bases, in that order; junction bases with no gene match: 13. The CDR3 DNA is TGTGCCAGCTCACCCTATTTTGGCAAGGACAGGGTCTATGGCTACACCTTC. Translated, it gives CASSPYFGKDRVYGYTF.

The chain carries TRBV2 and TRBJ2-1, with D perhaps TRBD1 (5 bases). The CDR3 has 13 amino acids. V shed 4 bases and J shed 7 bases, with 11 bases lying between them. The germline CDR1 and CDR2 sequences are SNHLY and FYNNEI. In DNA, the CDR3 is TGTGCCAGCAGTGCTGACCAGGGAAATGAGCAGTTCTTC. Translated, it gives CASSADQGNEQFF. The full variable domain, rest sourced from reference TRBV2 and TRBJ2-1, is EPEVTQTPSHQVTQMGQEVILRCVPISNHLYFYWYRQILGQKVEFLVSFYNNEISEKSEIFDDQFSVERPDGSNFTLKIRSTKLEDSAMYFCASSADQGNEQFFGPGTRLTVL.

The genes are TRBV2 and TRBJ2-5; 9 nucleotides match TRBD2. V gave up 7 bases and J gave up 2 bases; unmatched junction bases: 11. CDR3 length: 16 residues. Germline loops: CDR1 SNHLY, CDR2 FYNNEI. The CDR3 DNA reads as TGTGCCAGCAAGGGACTAGCAGGCGAGCGTCAAGAGACCCAGTACTTC. Its protein product is CASKGLAGERQETQYF.

In its sample, this clone was seen a few times. The chain uses TRBV15 and TRBJ1-6; 8 bases line up with TRBD1. This CDR3 contains 15 residues. Trimming cost V 3 bases and J 7 bases; bases outside gene matches: 5. Germline V gene sequence: CDR1 LNHNV, CDR2 YYDKDF (reference sequence). The DNA of the CDR3 is TGTGCCACCAGCAGGGCCGGACAGGGAAATTCACCCCTCCACTTT. Translated: CATSRAGQGNSPLHF.

The rearrangement joins TRBV27 to TRBJ1-6; 8 nucleotides match TRBD1. J was trimmed by 10 bases and V by 6 bases; bases with no gene match: 11. The CDR3 sequence is 15 residues long. Germline V gives CDR1 MNHEY, CDR2 SMNVEV (reference sequence). CDR3 region: CASRVATTGASPLHF. DNA for the CDR3: TGTGCCAGCAGGGTGGCGACGACAGGGGCGTCACCCCTCCACTTT.

The chain recombines TRBV5-1 with TRBJ1-2; D is possibly TRBD1 (5 bases). The CDR3 is 13 amino acids. The germline V gene has CDR1 SGHRS and CDR2 YFSETQ. The V end lost 4 bases, the J end lost 6 bases, and 13 bases lay between the germline ends. The CDR3 protein is CASSTDRGHGYTF. The CDR3 nucleotides read TGCGCCAGCAGCACCGACAGAGGACATGGCTACACCTTC. Full variable domain (missing parts from reference TRBV5-1 and TRBJ1-2): KAGVTQTPRYLIKTRGQQVTLSCSPISGHRSVSWYQQTPGQGLQFLFEYFSETQRNKGNFPGRFSGRQFSNSRSEMNVSTLELGDSALYLCASSTDRGHGYTFGSGTRLTVV.

The J gene is TRBJ2-3, the V gene TRBV11-3; TRBD2 aligns across 10 bases. V dropped 8 bases and J dropped 6; count of bases not matched to a gene: 11. The CDR3 sequence is 15 residues long. Germline loops: CDR1 SGHNT, CDR2 YENEEA. CDR3 region: CASRGAGGPEDTQYF. The DNA for the CDR3 is TGTGCCAGCCGAGGAGCGGGGGGGCCGGAGGATACGCAGTATTTT.

The rearrangement uses TRBV6-1 and TRBJ1-4, with D maybe TRBD1 (5 bases). V was shortened by 2 bases and J by 4 bases, with 11 bases between the two germline ends. The CDR3 consists of 15 residues. Germline V lookup: CDR1 MNHNS, CDR2 SASEGT. This CDR3 is CASSEMGGSNEKLFF. CDR3 bases: TGTGCCAGCAGTGAAATGGGGGGGAGTAATGAAAAACTGTTTTTT.

As DNA, the CDR3 is TGTGCCAGCAGCTTGGCGGGGGACCCTAGCACAGATACGCAGTATTTT. Amino acid sequence: CASSLAGDPSTDTQYF. The V and J genes are TRBV7-2 and TRBJ2-3, with TRBD2 matching over 7 bases. Germline V gene lookup returns CDR1 SGHTA and CDR2 FQGNSA. J was trimmed by 0 bases and V by 3 bases; bases with no gene match: 6. The CDR3 length is 16 residues.

As to this clone: A much larger clone is a single base away; this may be a read error. The chain links TRBV7-6 to TRBJ1-3, with a weak D call TRBD1 (5 bases). Germline-derived CDR1 and CDR2 are SGHVS and FNYEAQ. The CDR3 has 15 amino acids. The V end lost 1 base, the J end lost 0 bases, and 7 bases lay between the germline ends. The CDR3 sequence: CASSLGQGSGNTIYF. CDR3 in DNA: TGTGCCAGCAGCTTAGGGCAGGGCTCTGGAAACACCATATATTTT.

V usage is TRBV18 and J usage is TRBJ1-1; unclear D gene. Trimming cost V 5 bases and J 7 bases, with 11 bases left between them. This CDR3 is 12 amino acids long. Germline V gives CDR1 KGHSH, CDR2 LQKENI. CDR3 sequence: CASSSERSEAFF. CDR3 in DNA: TGTGCCAGCTCATCGGAGAGGAGTGAAGCTTTCTTT.

J is TRBJ2-2 and V is TRBV7-2, with D perhaps TRBD2 (5 bases). Germline V gene data show CDR1 as SGHTA and CDR2 as FQGNSA. V was trimmed by 5 bases and J by 4 bases, leaving 11 bases between them. The CDR3 is 14 amino acids. This CDR3 is CASSPREGTGELFF. DNA for the CDR3: TGTGCCAGCAGCCCCCGCGAGGGCACCGGGGAGCTGTTTTTT.

The chain uses TRBV5-1 and TRBJ2-5; 8 nucleotides align to TRBD1. The J segment lost 5 bases and the V segment lost 5 bases, leaving 5 bases of the junction unmatched. Germline CDR1 SGHRS, CDR2 YFSETQ. The CDR3 has 13 residues. CDR3 loop: CASRATGGETQYF. The CDR3 DNA follows: TGCGCCAGCAGGGCCACAGGGGGTGAGACCCAGTACTTC.

The chain joins TRBV18 to TRBJ2-5, with 7 nucleotides matching TRBD1. V gave up 2 bases and J gave up 2 bases; unmatched junction bases: 2. From germline, CDR1 is KGHSH and CDR2 LQKENI. There are 14 residues in the CDR3. DNA for the CDR3: TGTGCCAGCTCACCATTGACAGGGCAAGAGACCCAGTACTTC. It codes for CASSPLTGQETQYF.

The chain joins TRBV6-6 to TRBJ1-5, with D possibly being TRBD1 (5 bases). CDR1 is MNHNY and CDR2 is SVGAGI in the germline V gene (reference sequence). V lost 6 bases, J lost 4 bases, and 13 bases lay in between. CDR3 length: 14 amino acids. DNA of the CDR3: TGTGCCAGCAGCCGCGGGGGGGATAATCAGCCCCAGCATTTT. Residues: CASSRGGDNQPQHF.

V gene TRBV5-5 combines with J gene TRBJ1-2; TRBD1 matches at 9 bases. After removal of 1 base from V and 4 bases from J, the junction contained 5 bases not matched to a gene. Germline V lookup: CDR1 SGHKS, CDR2 YYEKEE (reference sequence). The CDR3 sequence is 15 residues long. The CDR3 DNA sequence: TGTGCCAGCAGCTTGTCCGGGACAGGGCCCTATGGCTACACCTTC. Amino acids: CASSLSGTGPYGYTF.

This clone was picked up a small number of times. The V gene is TRBV6-5, the J gene TRBJ1-5; no clear D gene. CDR3 length: 13 amino acids. Looked up from germline, CDR1 is MNHEY and CDR2 is SVGAGI. The V and J ends lost 0 bases and 7 bases respectively, with 7 bases between them. For the CDR3, the DNA is TGTGCCAGCAGTTACTCAGCCAGGCAGCCCCAGCATTTT. Its translation is CASSYSARQPQHF.

The chain carries TRBV6-5 and TRBJ1-5; TRBD1 might be the D (5 bases). Deletions cut 7 bases from V and 0 bases from J, with 10 bases between. Per germline, CDR1 MNHEY and CDR2 SVGAGI. The CDR3 contains 14 residues. The DNA for the CDR3 is TGTGCCAGCACGACAGAGGATAGCAATCAGCCCCAGCATTTT. This codes for CASTTEDSNQPQHF.

V gene TRBV4-2 combines with J gene TRBJ2-1; the match to TRBD2 covers 13 bases. The V gene end was trimmed by 2 bases and the J gene end by 2 bases; junction bases not matched to a gene: 3. Germline V gene sequence: CDR1 LGHNA, CDR2 YNFKEQ. The length of the CDR3 is 17 residues. This CDR3 reads CASSQTGLAGAYNEQFF. CDR3 in DNA: TGTGCCAGCAGCCAAACAGGACTAGCGGGGGCCTACAATGAGCAGTTCTTC.

The chain is built from TRBV5-4 and TRBJ1-1; 10 nucleotides align to TRBD1. After removal of 4 bases from V and 10 bases from J, the junction contained 10 bases not matched to a gene. The CDR3 spans 14 residues. CDR1 and CDR2 (germline): SGHNT, YYREEE (reference sequence). The CDR3 here is CASSPETGGYGAFF. CDR3 DNA sequence: TGTGCCAGCAGCCCGGAGACAGGGGGCTATGGAGCTTTCTTT.

The chain carries TRBV4-1 and TRBJ1-5; TRBD1 matches 10 bases. The V gene's germline CDR1 is MGHRA and CDR2 YSYEKL. The CDR3 is made up of 16 amino acids. After removal of 3 bases from V and 1 base from J, the junction contained 3 bases not matched to a gene. CDR3 nucleotides: TGCGCCAGCAGCCAGCCGGGACAGGGGAGCAATCAGCCCCAGCATTTT. This gives the protein CASSQPGQGSNQPQHF.

In nucleotides, the CDR3 is TGTGCCAGCAGCCCTCCGGGACAGGGATCCAACACTGAAGCTTTCTTT. It specifies CASSPPGQGSNTEAFF. The V and J genes are TRBV7-9 and TRBJ1-1; 9 bases align to TRBD1. Germline V gene data show CDR1 as SEHNR and CDR2 as FQNEAQ (reference sequence). This CDR3 spans 16 amino acids. After removal of 5 bases from V and 2 bases from J, the junction contained 9 bases not matched to a gene.

This clone was observed once. The genes are TRBV11-3 and TRBJ2-7; perhaps TRBD1 as D (6 bases). V lost 3 bases, J lost 3 bases, and 21 bases lay in between. The CDR3 runs to 17 residues. Germline V CDR1 and CDR2: SGHNT, YENEEA. CDR3: CASSFRQADFKFYEQYF. The CDR3 bases are TGTGCCAGCAGCTTTAGACAGGCTGATTTTAAGTTCTACGAGCAGTACTTC.

The rearrangement uses TRBV4-1 and TRBJ1-5; the D is unclear. CDR1 and CDR2 from the germline V gene are MGHRA and YSYEKL. The length of the CDR3 is 16 residues. Trimming removed 3 bases at V and 5 bases at J, with 17 bases between. The DNA of the CDR3 is TGCGCCAGCAGCCAGGAGGAGCGGGCAGTTTATCAGCCCCAGCATTTT. Its translation: CASSQEERAVYQPQHF.